This is a list of T cell receptor beta chains from one sample in a study of cytomegalovirus exposure and HLA in healthy donors. Sequencing used immunoSEQ multiplex PCR; TCRdb keeps in-frame clones, though not all of them. The sample lists some 140,000 clones, approximately 73% seen once, with 1% to 1.5% in the top ten. The sample comprised PBMCs. These receptors all come from a woman in her thirties or forties in good health and CMV-seronegative. Both conserved end residues are part of each CDR3. The order of the fields is J gene, clone size, D gene, V gene, CDR3 protein, CDR3 DNA. A D gene is named only where the DNA matches it firmly. Clone size is stated in some rows and not others, as once, few, many or a class when expanded.

TRBJ1-2 . TRBD1 TRBV9 CASSKEGQGRNYGYTF TGTGCCAGCAGCAAGGAGGGACAGGGGAGGAACTATGGCTACACCTTC
TRBJ1-5 . . TRBV13 CASSLGPLNQPQHF TGTGCCAGCAGCTTAGGTCCTTTGAATCAGCCCCAGCATTTT
TRBJ2-1 . . TRBV19 CASSIGETGNEQFF TGTGCCAGTAGTATAGGGGAGACCGGGAATGAGCAGTTCTTC
TRBJ1-5 . . TRBV19 CASRTGTRNQPQHF TGTGCCAGTCGAACCGGGACACGGAATCAGCCCCAGCATTTT
TRBJ2-5 . TRBD2 TRBV28 CASNLGGDQETQYF TGTGCCAGCAACCTGGGGGGGGACCAAGAGACCCAGTACTTC
TRBJ2-5 . TRBD1 TRBV7-7 CASSLGGTGVQETQYF TGTGCTAGCAGCTTGGGGGGGACAGGGGTACAAGAGACCCAGTACTTC
TRBJ2-3 . TRBD1 TRBV5-1 CASSLRDRGTDTQYF TGCGCCAGCAGCCTCCGGGACAGAGGCACAGATACGCAGTATTTT
TRBJ1-1 few TRBD1 TRBV5-4 CASSENTGVVAFF TGTGCCAGCAGCGAAAACACAGGGGTCGTAGCTTTCTTT
TRBJ2-1 . . TRBV29-1 CSVEFRVSGSTTLSMRYNEQFF TGCAGCGTTGAATTCAGGGTTTCTGGCTCGACAACCCTTTCAATGAGGTACAATGAGCAGTTCTTC
TRBJ2-7 . TRBD2 TRBV5-6 CATQRSPGGEQYF TGTGCCACCCAGCGTTCTCCGGGGGGCGAGCAGTACTTC
TRBJ2-2 . . TRBV7-2 CASSLAPTNTGELFF TGTGCCAGCAGCTTAGCCCCCACGAACACCGGGGAGCTGTTTTTT
TRBJ1-1 . . TRBV7-8 CASSFDTYNTENTEAFF TGTGCCAGCAGCTTCGATACCTATAATACAGAGAACACTGAAGCTTTCTTT
TRBJ1-2 . . TRBV6-5 CASSETGFGYTF TGTGCCAGCAGTGAAACAGGGTTTGGCTACACCTTC
TRBJ1-5 once . TRBV10-3 CAISEEGNQPQHF TGTGCCATCAGTGAGGAGGGCAATCAGCCCCAGCATTTT
TRBJ2-4 once . TRBV11-2 CASSLAGGSLNIQYF TGTGCCAGCAGCTTAGCAGGTGGTTCGTTAAACATTCAGTACTTC